This paragraph covers one T cell receptor beta chain sequence. This sample stems from a study of T cell responses to AZD1222 COVID-19 vaccine. Study-level information: Second doses were pooled across both intervals (about 4 or about 12 weeks).

Some clones are missing from TCRdb's copy, which holds only in-frame ones; the method was immunoSEQ multiplex PCR. This table has around 160,000 clones, about 90% appearing once. There are 14 residues in the CDR3. With V trimmed by 5 bases and J by 4 bases, 6 bases remained unmatched. Per the germline V gene, CDR1 is SGHAT and CDR2 is FQNNGV. The chain couples TRBV11-2 to TRBJ2-5, with TRBD1 matching over 8 bases. The source of this sequence is an adult in good health. This sample comprised peripheral blood, obtained on day 0 of AZD1222 vaccination. CDR3 protein: CASSPRGRGETQYF. The CDR3, as DNA: TGTGCCAGCAGCCCCAGGGGGCGCGGAGAGACCCAGTACTTC.